This TCR beta chain was captured in a study of blood T cell repertoires in COVID-19. Study context: Nucleic acid was either cDNA or gDNA, and it came from T cells, B-cell-depleted T cells, or PBMCs.

This table comes from immunoSEQ multiplex PCR, and its TCRdb copy is limited to in-frame clones, with some not included. The sample lists 300,000 to 400,000 clones; 70% to 90% were seen once. Trimming left V 9 bases short and J 4 bases short, with 22 bases between. Germline V gives CDR1 LNHDA, CDR2 SQIVND (reference sequence). The CDR3 loop spans 15 amino acids. The chain employs TRBV19 and TRBJ2-7, with D perhaps matching TRBD2 (6 bases). Sample: peripheral blood. The TCR comes from a woman between 50 and 59 years old who had recovered from COVID-19. CDR3 in amino acids: CASSVSAGVNYEQYF. In nucleotides, the CDR3 is TGTGCCAGCTCTGTGTCAGCGGGCGTGAATTACGAGCAGTACTTC.